This T cell receptor (beta chain) was obtained from a study of vaccination and CD4 T cells after COVID-19. Overall study: A median of approximately 100 days (range 35 to 161) separated diagnosis from post-COVID sampling. The peptides that stimulated the cells were overlapping spike peptides from SARS-CoV-2, HCoV-NL63, HCoV-OC43 and HCoV-229E.

The V gene lost 0 bases and the J gene lost 2 bases, with 7 bases spanning the gap. Germline V CDR1 and CDR2: SEHNR, FQNEAQ (reference sequence). The CDR3 consists of 14 residues. Treatment meaning: 10-day PBMC culture with coronavirus spike peptide pools or control peptides (ViraFEST assay). When nine to ten days of culture had elapsed, CD4+ T cells were isolated by negative selection. With respect to this clonotype: Its antigen is as yet unknown.

The Oncomine TCR Beta short-read assay was applied to DNA of cultured CD4+ T cells. Genomic DNA from cultured CD4+ T cells was extracted. TCRdb re-analysed the PCR reads in MiXCR, keeping a single row per CDR3 protein. This sample has almost 15,000 distinct CDR3 sequences, with 30% found just once. The rearrangement uses TRBV7-9 and TRBJ1-2; no definite D call. The sample taken for sequencing was cultured CD4+ T cells from blood. The receptor was isolated from a human donor with COVID-19. CDR3 sequence reads: CASSLAADNYGYTF. DNA of the CDR3: TGTGCCAGCAGCTTAGCGGCAGACAACTATGGCTACACCTTC.